What follows are 26 T cell receptor beta chains derived from one specimen sequenced in a study of shared clonotypes between healthy human individuals. The assay was immunoSEQ multiplex PCR, and TCRdb's table has in-frame clones only and misses some. The top ten hold roughly 0.34% of the sample, which has 2 million to 2.5 million clones, under 95% seen once. The sample taken for sequencing was naive CD4+ T cells from PBMCs. Subset noted: CD45RA+ positively selected. These receptors came from a man between 18 and 35 years old in good health. Some clones in this sample may be carry-over from other donors' samples.

The chain links TRBV6-5 to TRBJ1-3; a weak D match, TRBD1 (6 bases). The V gene's germline CDR1 is MNHEY and CDR2 SVGAGI. The CDR3 loop spans 14 amino acids. Trimming took off 10 bases at V and 1 base at J, with 14 bases between the two ends. The DNA of the CDR3 is TGTGCCACCATGGAAAGGGGGTCTGGAAACACCATATATTTT. Residues: CATMERGSGNTIYF.

The table lists this clone with a count of one. This chain joins TRBV2 and TRBJ2-5; 9 bases are a match to TRBD1. This CDR3 is built from 14 residues. Per the germline V gene, CDR1 is SNHLY and CDR2 is FYNNEI. Unmatched junction bases numbered 8, after V lost 5 bases and J lost 7 bases. This CDR3 reads CASSMTGGVGTQYF. In DNA form, the CDR3 reads TGTGCCAGCAGTATGACAGGGGGAGTTGGGACCCAGTACTTC.

The V call is TRBV19, the J call TRBJ2-5; 8 nucleotides match TRBD2. Germline CDR1 LNHDA, CDR2 SQIVND (reference sequence). With V trimmed by 4 bases and J by 1 base, 5 bases remained unmatched. The CDR3 runs 15 residues. The CDR3 nucleotides read TGTGCCAGTAGTACGGGAGGGTTGGGCCAAGAGACCCAGTACTTC. As protein: CASSTGGLGQETQYF.

In DNA form, the CDR3 reads TGTGCCAGCAGCCCAGCTGGACATACCAAAAACATTCAGTACTTC. Its translation is CASSPAGHTKNIQYF. The V call is TRBV28, the J call TRBJ2-4; perhaps TRBD1 as D (5 bases). V was pared by 6 bases and J by 2 bases, with 14 bases between. This CDR3 comprises 15 residues. CDR1 is MDHEN, CDR2 SYDVKM, per germline. Combining the CDR3 with reference TRBV28 and TRBJ2-4 gives the whole variable domain DVKVTQSSRYLVKRTGEKVFLECVQDMDHENMFWYRQDPGLGLRLIYFSYDVKMKEKGDIPEGYSVSREKKERFSLILESASTNQTSMYLCASSPAGHTKNIQYFGAGTRLSVL.

V is TRBV9 and J is TRBJ2-4; TRBD1 matches at 9 bases. The CDR3 runs 16 residues. V trimming: 4 bases; J trimming: 4 bases; junction bases outside the gene matches: 9. Looked up from germline, CDR1 is SGDLS and CDR2 is YYNGEE. CDR3 DNA sequence: TGTGCCAGCAGCCCACCCGAGGGGACAGGGAAAAACATTCAGTACTTC. This gives the protein CASSPPEGTGKNIQYF.

This chain joins TRBV27 and TRBJ2-1; 8 bases align to TRBD1. Germline V lookup: CDR1 MNHEY, CDR2 SMNVEV (reference sequence). The CDR3 runs 16 residues. V trimming: 5 bases; J trimming: 4 bases; junction bases outside the gene matches: 10. CDR3 amino acids: CASSPPGTGPYNEQFF. The CDR3 DNA is TGTGCCAGCAGTCCCCCCGGGACAGGCCCATACAATGAGCAGTTCTTC.

This chain connects TRBV5-1 to TRBJ2-3; D ambiguous. With 0 bases removed from V and 6 bases from J, the gap between germline ends came to 11 bases. The germline V gene has CDR1 SGHRS and CDR2 YFSETQ. CDR3 size: 14 residues. For the CDR3, the DNA is TGCGCCAGCAGCTTGGCACCTCTTCCCGATACGCAGTATTTT. Protein: CASSLAPLPDTQYF.

The V gene is TRBV28, the J gene TRBJ1-2, with TRBD1 matching over 7 bases. Per germline, CDR1 MDHEN and CDR2 SYDVKM. The CDR3 consists of 13 residues. V shed 5 bases and J 3 bases; nucleotides not matched to a gene: 3. The DNA of the CDR3 is TGTGCCAGCAGTGACAGGGTACACTATGGCTACACCTTC. Encoded protein: CASSDRVHYGYTF.

This clone was seen only once. Other DNA sequences in this specimen translate into the identical CDR3. The rearrangement joins TRBV19 to TRBJ1-2; 8 nucleotides line up with TRBD1. This CDR3 is 14 amino acids long. V lost 4 bases, J lost 0 bases, and 1 base stayed unmatched. The V gene's germline CDR1 is LNHDA and CDR2 SQIVND (reference sequence). The CDR3 bases are TGTGCCAGTAGTACGGACAGGGCTAACTATGGCTACACCTTC. Translating gives CASSTDRANYGYTF.

This chain connects TRBV28 to TRBJ2-7; perhaps TRBD1 as D (6 bases). Germline V gene lookup returns CDR1 MDHEN and CDR2 SYDVKM. The CDR3 is 17 residues long. V was pared by 3 bases and J by 2 bases, with 20 bases between. The CDR3 DNA sequence: TGTGCCAGCAGTTTCCCCCCGAAACAGGGAAGAGCCTACGAGCAGTACTTC. Translated, it gives CASSFPPKQGRAYEQYF.

The V and J genes are TRBV5-1 and TRBJ2-7; unclear D gene. From germline, CDR1 is SGHRS and CDR2 YFSETQ. Between the trimmed V and J ends, which lost 0 bases and 2 bases, there was a span of 9 bases. CDR3 length: 14 residues. CDR3 region: CASSLAATPYEQYF. CDR3 bases: TGCGCCAGCAGCTTGGCTGCCACCCCCTACGAGCAGTACTTC.

The rearrangement uses TRBV5-6 and TRBJ1-1; the D is unclear. The CDR3 covers 13 residues. The V and J ends lost 1 base and 7 bases respectively, with 11 bases between them. CDR1 and CDR2 from the germline V gene are SGHDT and YYEEEE. This CDR3 reads CASSLKRGHEAFF. Here the CDR3 DNA reads TGTGCCAGCAGCTTGAAGCGGGGTCATGAAGCTTTCTTT.

The genes are TRBV29-1 and TRBJ1-1, with 9 bases fitting TRBD1. Germline assignment: CDR1 SQVTM and CDR2 ANQGSEA. CDR3 length: 14 amino acids. V shed 3 bases and J 1 base; nucleotides not matched to a gene: 3. CDR3 loop: CSVERTGENTEAFF. The CDR3 DNA reads as TGCAGCGTTGAGAGGACAGGGGAGAACACTGAAGCTTTCTTT. The full variable domain, with the rest looked up from reference TRBV29-1 and TRBJ1-1, is SAVISQKPSRDICQRGTSLTIQCQVDSQVTMMFWYRQQPGQSLTLIATANQGSEATYESGFVIDKFPISRPNLTFSTLTVSNMSPEDSSIYLCSVERTGENTEAFFGQGTRLTVV.

The CDR3 DNA follows: TGTGCCAGCAGCCCCCGGACAGGAACTAATGAAAAACTGTTTTTT. The encoded protein is CASSPRTGTNEKLFF. The chain couples TRBV11-2 to TRBJ1-4; 7 bases align to TRBD1. CDR1 and CDR2 from the germline V gene are SGHAT and FQNNGV. V shed 5 bases, J shed 1 base, and the junction held 4 bases outside the gene matches. This CDR3 region has 15 residues.

The chain recombines TRBV2 with TRBJ1-1, with D unresolved. The germline V gene encodes CDR1 SNHLY and CDR2 FYNNEI. V dropped 4 bases and J dropped 2 bases, with 17 bases sitting between them. There are 16 residues in the CDR3. CDR3 nucleotides: TGTGCCAGCAGTGGGGCTTATCGGGCCCCAAACACTGAAGCTTTCTTT. Translation gives CASSGAYRAPNTEAFF.

V is TRBV6-5 and J is TRBJ1-1, with D possibly being TRBD1 (6 bases). Germline CDR1 and CDR2: MNHEY and SVGAGI. The CDR3 is 13 residues long. Trimming cost V 5 bases and J 7 bases, with 14 bases left between them. CDR3 coding DNA: TGTGCCAGCAGTCCCCGACAGGATAATGAAGCTTTCTTT. Its translation is CASSPRQDNEAFF.

This clone was seen just once. This rearrangement joins TRBV28 to TRBJ1-5, with TRBD1 as a possible D gene (6 bases). From germline, CDR1 is MDHEN and CDR2 SYDVKM. Trimming stripped 7 bases from V and 2 bases from J, with 12 bases between. The CDR3 covers 14 residues. In DNA, the CDR3 is TGTGCCAGCATCCCCTCAGGGGGCAATCAGCCCCAGCATTTT. Its protein is CASIPSGGNQPQHF.

This clone was recorded a few times. At the DNA level, this CDR3 is encoded by other sequences in the same sample as well. The DNA of the CDR3 is TGTGCCAGCAGCGTAGGACCCCAAGAGACCCAGTACTTC. Amino acid sequence: CASSVGPQETQYF. The rearrangement joins TRBV9 to TRBJ2-5; unclear D gene. From germline, CDR1 is SGDLS and CDR2 YYNGEE. The CDR3 runs to 13 residues. Trimming left V 0 bases short and J 1 base short, with 4 bases between. The variable domain in full, completed from reference TRBV9 and TRBJ2-5, reads DSGVTQTPKHLITATGQRVTLRCSPRSGDLSVYWYQQSLDQGLQFLIQYYNGEERAKGNILERFSAQQFPDLHSELNLSSLELGDSALYFCASSVGPQETQYFGPGTRLLVL.

J is TRBJ1-2 and V is TRBV7-2, with D perhaps TRBD1 (5 bases). The CDR3 has 14 residues. Trimming removed 0 bases from V and 3 bases from J, with 8 bases in between. Germline loops: CDR1 SGHTA, CDR2 FQGNSA. CDR3 residues: CASSLATAYYGYTF. In DNA form, the CDR3 reads TGTGCCAGCAGCTTAGCGACAGCTTACTATGGCTACACCTTC.

The rearrangement joins TRBV6-1 to TRBJ2-7, with 9 bases aligning to TRBD2. The ends lost 6 bases at V and 0 bases at J; junction bases unmatched: 3. CDR3 size: 14 residues. Germline loops: CDR1 MNHNS, CDR2 SASEGT. This chain's CDR3 is CASRRGGSSYEQYF. For the CDR3, the DNA is TGTGCCAGCAGGCGGGGGGGGAGCTCCTACGAGCAGTACTTC.

This clone was detected once. The CDR3 DNA reads as TGTGCCAGCAGTTACTCGGCTACGCCCCAAGAGACCCAGTACTTC. This gives the protein CASSYSATPQETQYF. V usage is TRBV6-5 and J usage is TRBJ2-5; no clear D gene. The germline V and J ends were trimmed by 0 bases and 1 base, with 9 bases remaining between them. This CDR3 is built from 15 residues. Germline CDR1 reads MNHEY; CDR2 reads SVGAGI.

CDR3 sequence reads: CASSLPSRTGELFF. CDR3 in DNA: TGTGCCAGCAGCTTGCCTAGCAGGACCGGGGAGCTGTTTTTT. V is TRBV5-4 and J is TRBJ2-2, with a weak D call TRBD2 (5 bases). CDR1 is SGHNT, CDR2 YYREEE, per germline (reference sequence). The CDR3 extends over 14 amino acids. V lost 1 base, J lost 5 bases, and 9 bases lay in between.

The V and J genes are TRBV15 and TRBJ2-2, with D perhaps TRBD1 (6 bases). Trimming cost V 0 bases and J 6 bases, with 20 bases left between them. This CDR3 comprises 18 residues. Germline V gives CDR1 LNHNV, CDR2 YYDKDF (reference sequence). CDR3 residues: CATSRDPSNRATPGELFF. As DNA, the CDR3 is TGTGCCACCAGCAGAGATCCCAGTAACAGGGCCACGCCCGGGGAGCTGTTTTTT.

The chain recombines TRBV25-1 with TRBJ2-3; 7 bases fit TRBD1. V lost 4 bases to trimming and J lost 1 base; unmatched junction nucleotides: 5. From germline, CDR1 is MGHDK and CDR2 SYGVNS. The CDR3 consists of 15 residues. CDR3 sequence (DNA): TGTGCCAGCAGTGCGACAGGGTCTGGCACAGATACGCAGTATTTT. It is translated as CASSATGSGTDTQYF.

CDR3 sequence: CASSGRDRGYEQYF. DNA of the CDR3: TGTGCCAGCAGCGGGCGGGACAGGGGCTACGAGCAGTACTTC. The chain combines TRBV7-8 with TRBJ2-7; 10 bases are shared with TRBD1. This CDR3 is 14 amino acids long. The ends lost 5 bases at V and 3 bases at J; junction bases unmatched: 4. Per germline, CDR1 SGHVS and CDR2 FQNEAQ. Combining the CDR3 with reference TRBV7-8 and TRBJ2-7 gives the whole variable domain GAGVSQSPRYKVAKRGQDVALRCDPISGHVSLFWYQQALGQGPEFLTYFQNEAQLDKSGLPSDRFFAERPEGSVSTLKIQRTQQEDSAVYLCASSGRDRGYEQYFGPGTRLTVT.

The chain combines TRBV6-4 with TRBJ1-2; 8 nucleotides line up with TRBD1. Germline CDR1 is MRHNA and CDR2 is SNTAGT. CDR3 length equals 14 residues. Trimming at V came to 2 bases and at J to 8 bases, leaving 7 bases not matched to a gene. This CDR3 reads CASSDRWTGHGYTF. The CDR3 DNA is TGTGCCAGCAGTGACCGGTGGACAGGGCACGGCTACACCTTC.